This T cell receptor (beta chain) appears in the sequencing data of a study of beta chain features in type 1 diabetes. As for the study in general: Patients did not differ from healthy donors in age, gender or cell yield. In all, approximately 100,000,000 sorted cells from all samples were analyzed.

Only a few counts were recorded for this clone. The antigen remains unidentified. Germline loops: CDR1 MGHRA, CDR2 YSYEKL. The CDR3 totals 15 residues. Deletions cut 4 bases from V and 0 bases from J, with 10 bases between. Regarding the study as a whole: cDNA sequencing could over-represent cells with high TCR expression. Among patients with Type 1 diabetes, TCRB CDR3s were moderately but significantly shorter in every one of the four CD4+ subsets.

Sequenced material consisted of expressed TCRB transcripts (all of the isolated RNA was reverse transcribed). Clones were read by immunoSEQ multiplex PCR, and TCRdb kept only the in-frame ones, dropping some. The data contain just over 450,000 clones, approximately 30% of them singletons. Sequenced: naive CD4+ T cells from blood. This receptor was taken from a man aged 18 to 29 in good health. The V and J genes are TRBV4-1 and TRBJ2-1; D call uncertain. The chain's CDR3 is CASSPSPGSYNEQFF. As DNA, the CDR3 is TGCGCCAGCAGCCCATCCCCGGGCTCCTACAATGAGCAGTTCTTC.